What follows are 7 T cell receptor beta chains derived from one specimen sequenced in a study of beta chain features in type 1 diabetes. The authors reverse transcribed all of the isolated RNA, so sequencing captured expressed TCRB transcripts. Clones were sequenced by immunoSEQ multiplex PCR, and TCRdb holds only the in-frame ones, with some missing. The repertoire holds 200,000 to 250,000 clones, with 9.6% as singletons. The sequenced sample was naive CD4+ T cells from blood. These receptors were taken from a woman aged 18 to 35 in good health.

The rearrangement uses TRBV5-1 and TRBJ1-2; 7 nucleotides align to TRBD1. V shed 2 bases and J 5 bases; nucleotides not matched to a gene: 9. This CDR3 has 15 residues. Per the germline V gene, CDR1 is SGHRS and CDR2 is YFSETQ. Here the CDR3 reads CASSLRQGGTYGYTF. In DNA form, the CDR3 reads TGCGCCAGCAGCTTACGACAGGGAGGAACTTATGGCTACACCTTC.

This clone was detected a few times. The CDR3 DNA reads TGCGACGGTCGAAGATGGAGCGGGAGGGCCTTGAATGAGCAGTTCTTC. Its protein is CDGRRWSGRALNEQFF. V gene TRBV29-1 combines with J gene TRBJ2-1, with 10 nucleotides matching TRBD2. This CDR3 comprises 16 residues. CDR1 is SQVTM and CDR2 is ANQGSEA in the germline V gene.

There are a few counts of this clone. The chain uses TRBV7-2 and TRBJ2-1; the D gene is possibly TRBD2 (5 bases). The V gene's germline CDR1 is SGHTA and CDR2 FQGNSA. This CDR3 is 15 amino acids long. V was cut by 5 bases and J by 7 bases, with 18 bases left in between. In DNA form, the CDR3 reads TGTGCCAGCAGCCCCGGGATGGGCCTCCAGAATGAGCAGTTCTTC. Translating gives CASSPGMGLQNEQFF. The full variable domain, rest sourced from reference TRBV7-2 and TRBJ2-1, is GAGVSQSPSNKVTEKGKDVELRCDPISGHTALYWYRQSLGQGLEFLIYFQGNSAPDKSGLPSDRFSAERTGGSVSTLTIQRTQQEDSAVYLCASSPGMGLQNEQFFGPGTRLTVL.

The chain employs TRBV19 and TRBJ1-5, with a possible D match to TRBD1 (6 bases). The length of the CDR3 is 15 residues. CDR1 is LNHDA, CDR2 SQIVND, per germline (reference sequence). Trimming left V 4 bases short and J 8 bases short, with 18 bases between. The CDR3 nucleotides read TGTGCCAGTAGTACCGCCCGCTGGGGGCGGGAGCCCCAGCATTTT. This translates into CASSTARWGREPQHF.

This clone was seen more than once but under ten times. This rearrangement joins TRBV29-1 to TRBJ2-2; D call uncertain. V was cut by 4 bases and J by 4 bases, with 13 bases left in between. The CDR3 covers 14 residues. Germline CDR1 and CDR2: SQVTM and ANQGSEA. CDR3 sequence (DNA): TGCAGCGTTGGGCTGTCAGTTGCCACCGGGGAGCTGTTTTTT. Translating it yields CSVGLSVATGELFF.

This clone came up a few times. The chain uses TRBV2 and TRBJ2-4, with 8 bases fitting TRBD2. With 3 bases clipped from V and 2 bases from J, the junction kept 15 bases outside the gene matches. This CDR3 is 19 amino acids long. Germline V CDR1 and CDR2: SNHLY, FYNNEI. The CDR3 nucleotides read TGTGCCAGCAGTGAGGGGGCCCCGGGACTAGTACTTCCCAAAAACATTCAGTACTTC. Translation gives CASSEGAPGLVLPKNIQYF. Variable domain in full (rest from reference TRBV2 and TRBJ2-4): EPEVTQTPSHQVTQMGQEVILRCVPISNHLYFYWYRQILGQKVEFLVSFYNNEISEKSEIFDDQFSVERPDGSNFTLKIRSTKLEDSAMYFCASSEGAPGLVLPKNIQYFGAGTRLSVL.

This clone occurred a few times. This chain links TRBV19 with TRBJ1-1; TRBD1 might be the D (6 bases). CDR1 is LNHDA, CDR2 SQIVND, per germline (reference sequence). V dropped 9 bases and J dropped 2 bases, with 10 bases sitting between them. This CDR3 region has 12 residues. DNA of the CDR3: TGTGCCAGCACGGACAGCAACACTGAAGCTTTCTTT. Amino acids: CASTDSNTEAFF.